The next 11 T cell receptor beta chains were all read from a single sample in a study of blood T cell repertoires in COVID-19. TCRdb's table, derived via immunoSEQ multiplex PCR, lists solely in-frame clones and lacks some. The sample holds some 230,000 clones, 75% to 90% seen once. The sequencing sample was made of peripheral blood. These receptors were taken from a woman older than 75 with COVID-19, enrolled during active disease.

The rearrangement uses TRBV14 and TRBJ2-1; 9 bases map to TRBD2. CDR3 length: 12 residues. Looked up from germline, CDR1 is SGHDN and CDR2 is FVKESK. The V segment lost 5 bases and the J segment 14 bases; nucleotides outside the gene matches: 7. CDR3 protein: CASSAGTSRKFF. DNA of the CDR3: TGTGCCAGCAGCGCAGGGACTAGCCGAAAGTTCTTC.

This clone appeared once. The CDR3 DNA sequence: TGTGCCAGCAGGTCCGGGAGAGTTAATGAAAAACTGTTTTTT. It specifies CASRSGRVNEKLFF. The J gene is TRBJ1-4, the V gene TRBV6-5; D remains ambiguous. The CDR3 is made up of 14 amino acids. The germline V gene has CDR1 MNHEY and CDR2 SVGAGI. V dropped 6 bases and J dropped 4 bases, with 12 bases sitting between them.

The count of this clone is one. The chain links TRBV6-5 to TRBJ1-5, with TRBD1 matching over 7 bases. There are 15 residues in the CDR3. Losses at the gene ends were 5 bases for V and 2 bases for J; bases not matched to a gene: 6. Germline CDR1 reads MNHEY; CDR2 reads SVGAGI. Here the CDR3 reads CASSTDRAGNQPQHF. CDR3 nucleotide sequence: TGTGCCAGCAGTACCGACAGGGCGGGCAATCAGCCCCAGCATTTT.

The chain uses TRBV12-3 or TRBV12-4 and TRBJ1-5; perhaps TRBD1 as D (5 bases). This CDR3 is 13 amino acids long. The V end was cut by 9 bases, the J end by 7 bases, with 16 bases between. The CDR3 coding sequence is TGTGCCAGTCGGGTGGGGGGGAGACAGCCCCAGCATTTT. Translating it yields CASRVGGRQPQHF.

This clone was found a few times. This sequence joins TRBV19 and TRBJ1-2; D possibly corresponds to TRBD1 (6 bases). Deletions cut 3 bases from V and 0 bases from J, with 11 bases between. Germline CDR1 is LNHDA and CDR2 is SQIVND (reference sequence). CDR3 length: 15 amino acids. CDR3 residues: CASSIWGTSNYGYTF. The CDR3 DNA sequence: TGTGCCAGTAGTATTTGGGGGACATCTAACTATGGCTACACCTTC. The complete variable domain, with remaining parts taken from reference TRBV19 and TRBJ1-2, reads DGGITQSPKYLFRKEGQNVTLSCEQNLNHDAMYWYRQDPGQGLRLIYYSQIVNDFQKGDIAEGYSVSREKKESFPLTVTSAQKNPTAFYLCASSIWGTSNYGYTFGSGTRLTVV.

The J gene is TRBJ1-2, the V gene TRBV28, with TRBD1 matching 9 bases. This CDR3 comprises 15 residues. With V trimmed by 6 bases and J by 2 bases, 7 bases remained unmatched. CDR1 is MDHEN, CDR2 SYDVKM, per germline. CDR3 in amino acids: CASSPRGTGNYGYTF. CDR3 bases: TGTGCCAGCAGCCCTAGGGGGACAGGGAACTATGGCTACACCTTC.

This clone was detected once. The rearrangement uses TRBV30 and TRBJ1-1; D is unclear. The CDR3 is made up of 12 amino acids. Per germline, CDR1 GTSNPN and CDR2 SVGIG (reference sequence). Trimming stripped 2 bases from V and 3 bases from J, with 7 bases between. CDR3 nucleotide sequence: TGTGCCTGGAGTCCCCAGTACACTGAAGCTTTCTTT. Amino acids: CAWSPQYTEAFF. Full variable domain (remainder filled in from reference TRBV30 and TRBJ1-1): SQTIHQWPATLVQPVGSPLSLECTVEGTSNPNLYWYRQAAGRGLQLLFYSVGIGQISSEVPQNLSASRPQDRQFILSSKKLLLSDSGFYLCAWSPQYTEAFFGQGTRLTVV.

The rearrangement links TRBV27 to TRBJ2-1; 9 nucleotides align to TRBD2. Germline trimming cut 6 bases from V and 10 bases from J; bases unmatched to any gene: 16. This CDR3 has 16 residues. Germline CDR1 and CDR2: MNHEY and SMNVEV (reference sequence). CDR3 DNA: TGTGCCAGCAGCCTACAACCACAGGGACTAGCAAGGGAGCAGTTCTTC. Protein: CASSLQPQGLAREQFF.

This CDR3 is CASRLEYNEQFF. CDR3 in DNA: TGTGCCAGTCGACTAGAGTACAATGAGCAGTTCTTC. This chain uses TRBV4-2 with TRBJ2-1; a weak D match, TRBD2 (6 bases). Trimming took 9 bases from V and 4 from J, leaving 10 bases between them. Germline lookup yields CDR1 LGHNA and CDR2 YNFKEQ. The CDR3 totals 12 residues.

This rearrangement joins TRBV6-5 to TRBJ2-2; maybe TRBD1 (6 bases). This CDR3 has 14 amino acids. Trimming pared 10 bases from V and 0 bases from J, leaving 12 bases between. Germline V gene sequence: CDR1 MNHEY, CDR2 SVGAGI. The CDR3: CATKQGTNTGELFF. The CDR3, as DNA: TGTGCCACCAAACAGGGCACGAACACCGGGGAGCTGTTTTTT.

The chain uses TRBV4-2 and TRBJ1-2; the match to TRBD1 covers 8 bases. With 6 bases clipped from V and 8 bases from J, the junction kept 14 bases outside the gene matches. The CDR3 runs to 15 residues. Germline-derived CDR1 and CDR2 are LGHNA and YNFKEQ. CDR3 region: CASSPLDRESVGYTF. The CDR3, as DNA: TGTGCCAGCAGTCCCCTGGACAGGGAGTCGGTCGGCTACACCTTC.